This T cell receptor (beta chain) emerged from a study of T cell responses to AZD1222 COVID-19 vaccine. Clones were sequenced by immunoSEQ multiplex PCR, and TCRdb holds only the in-frame ones, with some missing. The repertoire holds some 200,000 clones, with 85% to 95% as singletons. With respect to this clone: Its antigen is as yet unknown.

The CDR3 is 16 residues long. Germline CDR1 and CDR2: MNHEY and SMNVEV (reference sequence). Trimming took 4 bases from V and 2 from J, leaving 17 bases between them. Regarding the study as a whole: Repertoire collection took place solely once the T cell response had peaked. There were vaccine-associated CD4 TCRs across spike, dominant at 160-218 and 743-854. Clonal diversity may have been underestimated, and the donors were mostly white British, with more females than males. When two AZD1222 doses had been given, Spike-specific TCR breadth and depth rose.

This clonotype was obtained from an adult in good health. The sequencing here drew on peripheral blood, taken on day 0 of AZD1222 vaccination. V and J are TRBV27 and TRBJ1-1; D not resolved. The CDR3 nucleotides are TGTGCCAGCAGTTCCCACCGGACGGACTTAAACACTGAAGCTTTCTTT. It yields the protein CASSSHRTDLNTEAFF.